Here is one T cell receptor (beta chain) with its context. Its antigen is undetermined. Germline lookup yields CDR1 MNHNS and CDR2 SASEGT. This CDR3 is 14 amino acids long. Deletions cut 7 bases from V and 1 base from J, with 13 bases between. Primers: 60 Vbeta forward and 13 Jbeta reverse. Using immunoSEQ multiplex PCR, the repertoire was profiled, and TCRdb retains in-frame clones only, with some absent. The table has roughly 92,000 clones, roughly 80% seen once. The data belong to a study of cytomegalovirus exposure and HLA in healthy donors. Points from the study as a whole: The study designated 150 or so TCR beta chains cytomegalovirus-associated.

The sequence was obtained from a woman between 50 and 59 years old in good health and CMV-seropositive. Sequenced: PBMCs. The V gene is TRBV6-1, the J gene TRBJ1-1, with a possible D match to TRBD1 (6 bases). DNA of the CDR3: TGTGCCAGCACCGGACAGTTAGCGAACACTGAAGCTTTCTTT. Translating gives CASTGQLANTEAFF.